One sample yielded the 15 T cell receptor beta chains listed below, sequenced in a study of shared clonotypes between healthy human individuals (dated by TCRdb to about 2020). For the CD8 naive samples, CD45RO-negative cells were positively selected for CCR7, yielding a CD45RA+CCR7+ population from which TemRA cells were excluded. Library generation was performed with the immunoSEQ multiplex PCR assay. This immuneACCESS table, as held by TCRdb, lists in-frame sequences with V and J called but not all clones. Of the missing ones, under half trace to an unresolved V gene in checked studies; the others have no known cause. For this sample the table gives about 2.2 million clones, of which 93% were detected only once. The top ten constitute more than 1.5% of the sample. Sequences were obtained from naive CD8+ T cells from PBMCs. The cell subset or site label on this specimen signifies: CD45RA+CCR7+. The receptors were gathered from a man between 18 and 35 years old in good health. Some clones in this sample may be carry-over from other donors' samples.

The chain is built from TRBV7-9 and TRBJ1-5; D ambiguous. Germline V gives CDR1 SEHNR, CDR2 FQNEAQ (reference sequence). There are 12 residues in the CDR3. Deletions cut 5 bases from V and 6 bases from J, with 8 bases between. CDR3 residues: CASSPSGQPQHF. CDR3 nucleotide sequence: TGTGCCAGCAGCCCCTCCGGTCAGCCCCAGCATTTT. The full variable domain, with the rest looked up from reference TRBV7-9 and TRBJ1-5, is DTGVSQNPRHKITKRGQNVTFRCDPISEHNRLYWYRQTLGQGPEFLTYFQNEAQLEKSRLLSDRFSAERPKGSFSTLEIQRTEQGDSAMYLCASSPSGQPQHFGDGTRLSIL.

V and J are TRBV29-1 and TRBJ1-6; tentatively, D is TRBD1 (5 bases). The V gene's germline CDR1 is SQVTM and CDR2 ANQGSEA. The CDR3 extends over 13 amino acids. The V gene lost 5 bases and the J gene lost 8 bases, with 13 bases spanning the gap. The CDR3 here is CSVRSGDYSPLHF. The CDR3 nucleotides are TGCAGCGTTAGGTCGGGGGATTATTCACCCCTCCACTTT.

This chain connects TRBV6-1 to TRBJ2-1; TRBD2 might be the D (5 bases). Germline CDR1 MNHNS, CDR2 SASEGT. The V gene lost 4 bases and the J gene lost 1 base, with 11 bases spanning the gap. The CDR3 covers 15 residues. The CDR3 bases are TGTGCCAGCAGTGGGGCCGGGGTTTCCTACAATGAGCAGTTCTTC. Protein: CASSGAGVSYNEQFF.

This chain connects TRBV19 to TRBJ1-1; TRBD1 aligns across 8 bases. V was clipped by 5 bases and J by 4 bases; unmatched bases: 6. This CDR3 spans 14 amino acids. Germline V gene lookup returns CDR1 LNHDA and CDR2 SQIVND (reference sequence). The CDR3 protein is CASSFDRGGTEAFF. The CDR3 DNA follows: TGTGCCAGTAGTTTCGACAGGGGAGGCACTGAAGCTTTCTTT.

The genes are TRBV28 and TRBJ1-1, with D unclear. V shed 6 bases and J shed 3 bases, with 17 bases lying between them. The CDR3 runs 15 residues. Germline loops: CDR1 MDHEN, CDR2 SYDVKM. CDR3 protein: CASRLLRVMDTEAFF. For the CDR3, the DNA is TGTGCCAGCAGACTTTTACGCGTTATGGACACTGAAGCTTTCTTT.

This clone came up once. The genes are TRBV19 and TRBJ1-2; no reliable D call. The CDR3 has 13 amino acids. Trimming took off 3 bases at V and 1 base at J, with 6 bases between the two ends. Germline CDR1 LNHDA, CDR2 SQIVND (reference sequence). The CDR3 reads CASSIRINYGYTF. Here the CDR3 DNA reads TGTGCCAGTAGTATTAGGATTAACTATGGCTACACCTTC.

This chain uses TRBV7-2 with TRBJ2-7; D is unclear. Trimming pared 2 bases from V and 3 bases from J, leaving 14 bases between. Germline V gene sequence: CDR1 SGHTA, CDR2 FQGNSA. This CDR3 has 15 amino acids. CDR3 in DNA: TGTGCCAGCAGCTTATCGCCCGGGCTCAACTACGAGCAGTACTTC. This codes for CASSLSPGLNYEQYF.

Regarding this clone: The sample holds other DNA sequences that translate to the same CDR3. The chain carries TRBV27 and TRBJ2-2; D not certain. This CDR3 spans 12 amino acids. The V and J ends lost 7 bases and 3 bases respectively, with 6 bases between them. In germline, CDR1 is MNHEY, CDR2 SMNVEV (reference sequence). This CDR3 reads CASTSYTGELFF. As DNA, the CDR3 is TGTGCCAGCACCAGTTACACCGGGGAGCTGTTTTTT.

The chain couples TRBV5-1 to TRBJ2-2; tentatively, D is TRBD1 (6 bases). Germline V gene data show CDR1 as SGHRS and CDR2 as YFSETQ. The CDR3 extends over 15 amino acids. V lost 0 bases and J lost 8, with 14 bases in between. The CDR3 reads CASSLVQGVLGELFF. The CDR3, as DNA: TGCGCCAGCAGCTTGGTACAGGGAGTCTTAGGGGAGCTGTTTTTT.

DNA for the CDR3: TGTGCCAGCAGTTTAGATGGGGTCGTGCTGTACAATGAGCAGTTCTTC. Translation: CASSLDGVVLYNEQFF. J is TRBJ2-1 and V is TRBV27; D not certain. The CDR3 runs 16 residues. The V gene's germline CDR1 is MNHEY and CDR2 SMNVEV (reference sequence). Trimming shortened V by 2 bases and J by 4 bases, and 15 bases separated the two germline ends.

The rearrangement links TRBV29-1 to TRBJ2-5; 8 nucleotides agree with TRBD2. Losses at the gene ends were 6 bases for V and 2 bases for J; bases not matched to a gene: 11. The V gene's germline CDR1 is SQVTM and CDR2 ANQGSEA. There are 15 residues in the CDR3. The CDR3 reads CSVPPGLVRQETQYF. As DNA, the CDR3 is TGCAGCGTGCCGCCGGGACTAGTACGGCAAGAGACCCAGTACTTC.

The V call is TRBV7-9, the J call TRBJ2-3; 7 bases map to TRBD2. V trimming: 1 base; J trimming: 2 bases; junction bases outside the gene matches: 6. Germline CDR1 reads SEHNR; CDR2 reads FQNEAQ (reference sequence). The CDR3 spans 16 residues. CDR3 region: CASSLELAEYTDTQYF. The CDR3 DNA reads as TGTGCCAGCAGCTTAGAGCTAGCGGAGTACACAGATACGCAGTATTTT.

A note on this clone: This sample includes further DNA sequences coding for the same CDR3. This chain links TRBV11-2 with TRBJ1-4; a weak D match, TRBD1 (6 bases). In germline, CDR1 is SGHAT, CDR2 FQNNGV. CDR3 size: 14 residues. Between the trimmed V and J ends, which lost 5 bases and 3 bases, there was a span of 10 bases. CDR3 coding DNA: TGTGCCAGCAGCCCTAGGGGGGCTAATGAAAAACTGTTTTTT. It translates to CASSPRGANEKLFF.

V usage is TRBV25-1 and J usage is TRBJ2-7; D is uncertain. This CDR3 is built from 13 residues. The germline V and J ends were trimmed by 6 bases and 0 bases, with 9 bases remaining between them. The V gene's germline CDR1 is MGHDK and CDR2 SYGVNS. The CDR3 loop is CASRGLSSYEQYF. CDR3 bases: TGTGCCAGCAGAGGCCTGAGCTCCTACGAGCAGTACTTC.

As for this clone: The same CDR3 is also encoded by other DNA sequences in this sample. The V and J genes are TRBV5-1 and TRBJ2-1; 7 bases match TRBD2. The CDR3 totals 15 residues. Trimming removed 0 bases from V and 3 bases from J; junction bases left unmatched: 3. The V gene's germline CDR1 is SGHRS and CDR2 YFSETQ. In DNA form, the CDR3 reads TGCGCCAGCAGCTTGGGACTAGCCGGCTACAATGAGCAGTTCTTC. Translated: CASSLGLAGYNEQFF.